The 27 T cell receptor beta chains reported below all come from one sample, sequenced in a study of T cell repertoires in cytomegalovirus infection. TCRdb re-derived calls from the reads in MiXCR, one entry per CDR3 protein. The data contain around 94,000 distinct CDR3 sequences, approximately 15% of them singletons. Sample: PBMCs. These receptors came from a human donor in good health (CMV status not recorded). Some clones in this sample may be carry-over from other donors' samples.

In its sample, this clonotype was seen a few times. V is TRBV12-3 or TRBV12-4 and J is TRBJ2-3; 11 bases align to TRBD2. The CDR3 length is 15 residues. The trim removed 4 bases at V and 0 bases at J, leaving 0 bases unmatched. The CDR3 loop reads CASSSSGGSTDTQYF. CDR3 DNA sequence: TGTGCCAGCAGTTCTAGCGGGGGGAGCACAGATACGCAGTATTTT.

The genes are TRBV28 and TRBJ2-1, with D possibly matching TRBD1 (6 bases). CDR1 is MDHEN, CDR2 SYDVKM, per germline. The CDR3 has 13 residues. V was pared by 7 bases and J by 7 bases, with 14 bases between. The CDR3 is CASTLEGDNEQFF. The DNA of the CDR3 is TGTGCCAGCACCTTAGAGGGGGATAATGAGCAGTTCTTC.

This clonotype was picked up a small number of times. The rearrangement uses TRBV9 and TRBJ2-5; D could derive from TRBD1 or TRBD2 (5 bases each). V was cut by 0 bases and J by 4 bases, with 7 bases left in between. In germline, CDR1 is SGDLS, CDR2 YYNGEE. The CDR3 spans 13 residues. CDR3 sequence (DNA): TGTGCCAGCAGCGTAGAGGGGAGAGAGACCCAGTACTTC. Translation gives CASSVEGRETQYF.

The chain has TRBV28 and TRBJ1-4, with 7 bases identical to TRBD1. The CDR3 has 15 residues. V lost 4 bases, J lost 5 bases, and 7 bases stayed unmatched. Germline lookup yields CDR1 MDHEN and CDR2 SYDVKM. CDR3 residues: CASSSTGDSNEKLFF. The CDR3 DNA is TGTGCCAGCAGTTCCACCGGGGACAGCAATGAAAAACTGTTTTTT.

Many counts were recorded for this clonotype. This chain uses TRBV7-9 with TRBJ1-2, with 7 positions matching TRBD1. The germline V gene has CDR1 SEHNR and CDR2 FQNEAQ (reference sequence). The CDR3 length is 13 residues. V lost 4 bases to trimming and J lost 7 bases; unmatched junction nucleotides: 6. The CDR3 here is CASSYKDRAGYTF. Here the CDR3 DNA reads TGTGCCAGCAGCTACAAAGACAGGGCTGGCTACACCTTC.

This clonotype has a count of ten or more. This chain connects TRBV7-9 to TRBJ2-1; 10 bases are shared with TRBD2. The germline CDR1 and CDR2 sequences are SEHNR and FQNEAQ (reference sequence). Losses at the gene ends were 3 bases for V and 5 bases for J; bases not matched to a gene: 10. The CDR3 extends over 17 amino acids. CDR3 protein: CASSFLASGGLHNEQFF. DNA for the CDR3: TGTGCCAGCAGCTTCTTAGCTAGCGGGGGACTCCACAATGAGCAGTTCTTC.

The J gene is TRBJ2-7, the V gene TRBV28; D assignment may be TRBD1 or TRBD2 (5 bases each). This CDR3 has 14 amino acids. V lost 3 bases to trimming and J lost 7 bases, with 16 bases between them. Germline-derived CDR1 and CDR2 are MDHEN and SYDVKM. CDR3 in amino acids: CASSLDGTGWEQYF. CDR3 DNA sequence: TGTGCCAGCAGTTTGGACGGGACCGGCTGGGAGCAGTACTTC.

This clonotype was seen more than once but under ten times. The DNA is omitted, as the CDR3 cannot be located on it reliably, and the CDR3 follows TCRdb's listing. The chain uses TRBV27 and TRBJ1-6. CDR1 is MNHEY and CDR2 is SMNVEV in the germline V gene (reference sequence). The CDR3 is 17 amino acids in total, end residues counted. The CDR3 sequence: CASSSSAFGIFGSPLHF.

This clonotype was counted a few times. The V gene is TRBV18, the J gene TRBJ1-1; D possibly corresponds to TRBD1 (5 bases). The V end lost 1 base, the J end lost 0 bases, and 9 bases lay between the germline ends. Germline V gene data show CDR1 as KGHSH and CDR2 as LQKENI. This CDR3 spans 15 amino acids. CDR3 protein: CASSPRGDVNTEAFF. Here the CDR3 DNA reads TGTGCCAGCTCACCACGGGGGGATGTGAACACTGAAGCTTTCTTT.

This clonotype has a count of ten or more. The chain links TRBV7-2 to TRBJ2-7; 8 nucleotides agree with TRBD2. Germline V lookup: CDR1 SGHTA, CDR2 FQGNSA. J lost 3 bases, V lost 3 bases, and 7 bases had no gene match. CDR3 length equals 15 residues. The DNA for the CDR3 is TGTGCCAGCAGCTTTGGTTTAGCGGGGAACTACGAGCAGTACTTC. Translated: CASSFGLAGNYEQYF.

This clonotype came up a few times. The chain has TRBV29-1 and TRBJ2-3; perhaps TRBD1 as D (5 bases). V lost 4 bases and J 2 bases, leaving 13 bases between the germline ends. The CDR3 length is 14 residues. CDR1 is SQVTM and CDR2 is ANQGSEA in the germline V gene. CDR3 protein: CSVVEQAITDTQYF. CDR3 sequence (DNA): TGCAGCGTTGTAGAACAGGCGATCACAGATACGCAGTATTTT.

V is TRBV20-1 and J is TRBJ2-7; 8 bases are a match to TRBD1. This CDR3 comprises 14 residues. Germline CDR1 and CDR2: DFQATT and SNEGSKA (reference sequence). The V and J ends lost 5 bases and 1 base, in that order; junction bases with no gene match: 7. This CDR3 is CSAGTGSSSYEQYF. In DNA form, the CDR3 reads TGCAGTGCTGGGACAGGTTCCTCTTCCTACGAGCAGTACTTC.

This clonotype has a count of ten or more. The V gene is TRBV11-2, the J gene TRBJ2-3; D may match TRBD1 or TRBD2 (5 bases each). CDR1 SGHAT and CDR2 FQNNGV come from the germline V gene. V was shortened by 6 bases and J by 4 bases, with 26 bases between the two germline ends. This CDR3 has 18 residues. The CDR3 reads CASRSLRGVSHSPDTQYF. The CDR3 nucleotides read TGTGCCAGCAGATCGCTTCGGGGCGTCTCTCACTCCCCAGATACGCAGTATTTT.

V and J are TRBV6-2 or TRBV6-3 and TRBJ1-5, with no clear D. There are 13 residues in the CDR3. CDR1 and CDR2 (germline): MNHEY, SVGEGT. Trimming cost V 6 bases and J 0 bases, with 6 bases left between them. The CDR3 is CASRGDSNQPQHF. For the CDR3, the DNA is TGTGCCAGCAGAGGAGATAGCAATCAGCCCCAGCATTTT.

Many counts were recorded for this clonotype. This chain connects TRBV7-8 to TRBJ2-1; 9 bases map to TRBD1. The V segment lost 5 bases and the J segment 5 bases; nucleotides outside the gene matches: 4. CDR1 is SGHVS and CDR2 is FQNEAQ in the germline V gene. The CDR3 spans 14 residues. The CDR3 nucleotides read TGTGCCAGCAGCCGCGGGACAGGGAACAATGAGCAGTTCTTC. This sequence encodes CASSRGTGNNEQFF.

The chain has TRBV6-5 and TRBJ1-6; D might be TRBD1 (5 bases). CDR1 is MNHEY, CDR2 SVGAGI, per germline. This CDR3 spans 15 amino acids. With 0 bases removed from V and 7 bases from J, the gap between germline ends came to 10 bases. CDR3 coding DNA: TGTGCCAGCAGTTACTCGAGGGACCCCAATTCACCCCTCCACTTT. It codes for CASSYSRDPNSPLHF.

This clonotype was picked up many times. The chain links TRBV14 to TRBJ2-3; D uncertain. The CDR3 runs to 16 residues. V was pared by 4 bases and J by 2 bases, with 16 bases between. Germline lookup yields CDR1 SGHDN and CDR2 FVKESK. CDR3 DNA sequence: TGTGCCAGCAGCCGACGGTCAGTTTGGGTCACAGATACGCAGTATTTT. Amino acids: CASSRRSVWVTDTQYF.

In its sample, this clonotype was seen a few times. The gene calls are TRBV6-2 or TRBV6-3 and TRBJ2-2; D not certain. CDR1 is MNHEY and CDR2 is SVGEGT in the germline V gene. V was cut by 8 bases and J by 1 base, with 5 bases left in between. The CDR3 consists of 12 residues. Written as DNA, the CDR3 is TGTGCCAGCGGCGTGAACACCGGGGAGCTGTTTTTT. It specifies CASGVNTGELFF.

This clonotype was found many times. V is TRBV12-3 or TRBV12-4 and J is TRBJ2-1; D is possibly TRBD2 (6 bases). Trimming shortened V by 6 bases and J by 8 bases, and 14 bases separated the two germline ends. CDR3 length equals 13 residues. CDR3 sequence (DNA): TGTGCCAGCAGCCCCATGTGGGGGGATGAGCAGTTCTTC. It specifies CASSPMWGDEQFF.

Only a few counts were recorded for this clonotype. J is TRBJ2-3 and V is TRBV20-1; unclear D gene. CDR1 DFQATT and CDR2 SNEGSKA come from the germline V gene (reference sequence). V was clipped by 2 bases and J by 4 bases, with 16 bases between them. The CDR3 length is 15 residues. The CDR3 DNA follows: TGCAGTGCTAGACGGTCCACGTCAAACGCAGATACGCAGTATTTT. Its protein is CSARRSTSNADTQYF.

This clonotype came up a few times. This rearrangement joins TRBV28 to TRBJ2-5; D may correspond to TRBD1 or TRBD2 (5 bases each). The CDR3 loop spans 12 amino acids. Germline V gene lookup returns CDR1 MDHEN and CDR2 SYDVKM. The CDR3 protein is CGTGRIQETQYF. The CDR3 coding sequence is TGTGGGACGGGACGGATACAAGAGACCCAGTACTTC. The variable domain in full, with the rest retrieved from reference TRBV28 and TRBJ2-5, is DVKVTQSSRYLVKRTGEKVFLECVQDMDHENMFWYRQDPGLGLRLIYFSYDVKMKEKGDIPEGYSVSREKKERFSLILESASTNQTSMYLCGTGRIQETQYFGPGTRLLVL.

This clonotype appeared many times. The gene calls are TRBV7-2 and TRBJ2-7; 9 nucleotides match TRBD2. The CDR3 covers 15 residues. Germline V gene sequence: CDR1 SGHTA, CDR2 FQGNSA. Trimming removed 6 bases from V and 1 base from J; junction bases left unmatched: 7. Written as DNA, the CDR3 is TGTGCCAGCAGTTACCAGACTAGCGGTTCCTACGAGCAGTACTTC. As protein: CASSYQTSGSYEQYF.

The rearrangement joins TRBV29-1 to TRBJ1-6, with 8 bases identical to TRBD1. J lost 7 bases, V lost 7 bases, and 9 bases had no gene match. The germline V gene encodes CDR1 SQVTM and CDR2 ANQGSEA. The CDR3 runs to 14 residues. CDR3 sequence (DNA): TGCAGCGCCCGGACAGGGTCGCGAAATTCACCCCTCCACTTT. Residues: CSARTGSRNSPLHF.

This clonotype occurred a few times. The V call is TRBV4-3, the J call TRBJ1-2; 9 bases map to TRBD1. V lost 2 bases, J lost 4 bases, and 8 bases stayed unmatched. The CDR3 extends over 16 amino acids. CDR1 and CDR2 (germline): LGHNA, YSLEER. The CDR3 nucleotides read TGCGCCAGCAGCCAACCAAGGACAGGGGACCGCTATGGCTACACCTTC. Its translation: CASSQPRTGDRYGYTF.

The sample holds many counts of this clonotype. CDR3 region: CASSSGRTSGAFTGELFF. The DNA for the CDR3 is TGTGCCAGCAGCAGTGGGAGAACTAGCGGGGCTTTTACCGGGGAGCTGTTTTTT. V and J are TRBV7-2 and TRBJ2-2, with 10 bases identical to TRBD2. This CDR3 is 18 amino acids long. The V and J ends lost 5 bases and 5 bases, in that order; junction bases with no gene match: 14. CDR1 and CDR2 (germline): SGHTA, FQGNSA.

In this sample, this clonotype turned up many times. The chain has TRBV7-2 and TRBJ1-5; D unresolved. The CDR3 runs to 13 residues. Trimming removed 3 bases at V and 4 bases at J, with 7 bases between. Germline CDR1 and CDR2: SGHTA and FQGNSA. For the CDR3, the DNA is TGTGCCAGCAGCTTTAACCCAAATCAGCCCCAGCATTTT. It encodes CASSFNPNQPQHF.

Here the CDR3 reads CASSLSGATDTQYF. The CDR3 coding sequence is TGTGCCAGCAGCTTATCGGGGGCCACAGATACGCAGTATTTT. The rearrangement links TRBV7-9 to TRBJ2-3; possibly TRBD1 or TRBD2 for D (6 bases each). Deletions cut 2 bases from V and 2 bases from J, with 8 bases between. CDR1 and CDR2 from the germline V gene are SEHNR and FQNEAQ (reference sequence). The CDR3 totals 14 residues.